This T cell receptor beta chain is drawn from a study of T-cell reconstitution after alpha-beta-depleted transplantation in children. This clonotype was seen a few times. This sample's TCRbeta library carried unique molecular identifier barcodes. TCRdb re-called the PCR reads through MiXCR, storing one row per CDR3 protein. The data contain hundreds of thousands of distinct CDR3 sequences, 15% to 20% of them singletons. Between the trimmed V and J ends, which lost 2 bases and 4 bases, there was a span of 13 bases. The CDR3 is 14 amino acids. Germline loops: CDR1 SGHDT, CDR2 YYEEEE. Sequencing was performed on PBMCs from the stem cell graft donor, taken from the stem cell graft. This chain links TRBV5-6 with TRBJ2-7; D is uncertain. This receptor was taken from a human donor who donated a stem cell graft to a child with acute lymphoblastic leukemia. The CDR3 bases are TGTGCCAGCAGCTTCGTGGGGTACGGATACGAGCAGTACTTC. Translating gives CASSFVGYGYEQYF. The full variable domain, in which reference TRBV5-6 and TRBJ2-7 provide the parts outside the CDR3, is DAGVTQSPTHLIKTRGQQVTLRCSPKSGHDTVSWYQQALGQGPQFIFQYYEEEERQRGNFPDRFSGHQFPNYSSELNVNALLLGDSALYLCASSFVGYGYEQYFGPGTRLTVT.